The T cell receptor beta chain under discussion was sequenced for a study of control samples from healthy donors and cancer patients. Data came from immunoSEQ multiplex PCR; TCRdb stores just in-frame clones and leaves some out. The sample yields roughly 170,000 clones, 75% to 95% seen once. The specimen sequenced was blood. The TCR comes from a woman in her forties in good health.

The CDR3 reads CASSQENTWEPQHF. Written as DNA, the CDR3 is TGCGCCAGCAGCCAAGAGAATACGTGGGAGCCCCAGCATTTT. V and J are TRBV4-1 and TRBJ1-5; no clear D. The V and J ends lost 0 bases and 8 bases respectively, with 11 bases between them. The CDR3 is 14 residues long. The germline CDR1 and CDR2 sequences are MGHRA and YSYEKL.